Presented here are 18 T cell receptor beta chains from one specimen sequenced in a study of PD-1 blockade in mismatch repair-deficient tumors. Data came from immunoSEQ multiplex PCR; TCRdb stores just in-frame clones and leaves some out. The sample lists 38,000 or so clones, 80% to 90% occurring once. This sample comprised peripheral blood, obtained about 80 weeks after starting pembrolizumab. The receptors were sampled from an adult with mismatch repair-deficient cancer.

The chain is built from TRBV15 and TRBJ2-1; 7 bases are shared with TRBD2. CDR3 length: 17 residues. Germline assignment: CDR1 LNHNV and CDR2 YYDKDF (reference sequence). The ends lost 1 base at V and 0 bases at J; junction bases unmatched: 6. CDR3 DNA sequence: TGTGCCACCAGCAGAGGGACGGGACTAAGCTCCTACAATGAGCAGTTCTTC. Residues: CATSRGTGLSSYNEQFF.

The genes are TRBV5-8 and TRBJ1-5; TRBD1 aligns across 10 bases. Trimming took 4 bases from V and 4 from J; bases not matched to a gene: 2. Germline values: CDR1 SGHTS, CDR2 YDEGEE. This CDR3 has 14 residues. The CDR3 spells CASSADRGNQPQHF. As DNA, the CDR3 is TGTGCCAGCAGCGCGGACAGGGGGAATCAGCCCCAGCATTTT.

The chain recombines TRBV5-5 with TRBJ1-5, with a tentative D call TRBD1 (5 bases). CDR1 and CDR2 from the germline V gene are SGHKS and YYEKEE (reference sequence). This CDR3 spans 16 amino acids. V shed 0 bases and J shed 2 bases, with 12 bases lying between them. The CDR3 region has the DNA TGTGCCAGCAGCTTGGATGCAGGGTTCGGCAATCAGCCCCAGCATTTT. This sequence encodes CASSLDAGFGNQPQHF.

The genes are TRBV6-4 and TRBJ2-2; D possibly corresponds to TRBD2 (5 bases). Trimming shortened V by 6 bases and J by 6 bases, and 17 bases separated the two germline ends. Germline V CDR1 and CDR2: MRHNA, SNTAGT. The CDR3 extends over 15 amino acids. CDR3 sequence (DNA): TGTGCCAGCAGCCCGATCCTGGACTTATCCGGGGAGCTGTTTTTT. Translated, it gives CASSPILDLSGELFF.

The CDR3 DNA follows: TGCAGTGCTAGGGTCAAGGAGACCCAGTACTTC. Translated: CSARVKETQYF. V and J are TRBV20-1 and TRBJ2-5; D is unclear. The germline V gene has CDR1 DFQATT and CDR2 SNEGSKA (reference sequence). The CDR3 covers 11 residues. V was pared by 3 bases and J by 5 bases, with 7 bases between.

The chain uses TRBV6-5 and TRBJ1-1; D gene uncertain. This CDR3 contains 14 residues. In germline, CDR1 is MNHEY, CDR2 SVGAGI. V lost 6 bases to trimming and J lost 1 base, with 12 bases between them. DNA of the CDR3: TGTGCCAGCAGGCAAAGCTTGTGGAACACTGAAGCTTTCTTT. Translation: CASRQSLWNTEAFF.

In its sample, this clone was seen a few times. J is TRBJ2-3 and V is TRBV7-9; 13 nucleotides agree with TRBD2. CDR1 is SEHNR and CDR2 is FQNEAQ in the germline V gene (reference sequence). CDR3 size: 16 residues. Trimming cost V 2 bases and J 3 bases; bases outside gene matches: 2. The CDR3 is CASSLTSGRVTDTQYF. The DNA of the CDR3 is TGTGCCAGCAGCTTAACTAGCGGGAGGGTAACAGATACGCAGTATTTT.

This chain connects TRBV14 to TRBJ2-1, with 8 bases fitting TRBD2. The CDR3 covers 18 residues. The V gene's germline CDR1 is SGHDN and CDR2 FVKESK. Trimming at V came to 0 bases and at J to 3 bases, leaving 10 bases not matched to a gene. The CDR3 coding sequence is TGTGCCAGCAGCCAAGATCTCAGCGGGAGAAGGTTCTACAATGAGCAGTTCTTC. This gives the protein CASSQDLSGRRFYNEQFF.

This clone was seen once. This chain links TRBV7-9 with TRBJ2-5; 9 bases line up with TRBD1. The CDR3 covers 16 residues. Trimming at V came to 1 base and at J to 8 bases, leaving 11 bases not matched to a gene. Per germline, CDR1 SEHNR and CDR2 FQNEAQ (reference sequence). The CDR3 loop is CASSLGGAGTGSTQYF. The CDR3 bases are TGTGCCAGCAGCTTAGGGGGAGCCGGGACAGGGAGCACCCAGTACTTC.

For the CDR3, the DNA is TGTGCCAGCAGCCGGACAGGGGGCTTCGCTAACTATGGCTACACCTTC. Amino acid sequence: CASSRTGGFANYGYTF. The genes are TRBV7-9 and TRBJ1-2; 11 bases agree with TRBD1. Germline CDR1 SEHNR, CDR2 FQNEAQ (reference sequence). The CDR3 is 16 residues long. The V segment lost 5 bases and the J segment 0 bases; nucleotides outside the gene matches: 5.

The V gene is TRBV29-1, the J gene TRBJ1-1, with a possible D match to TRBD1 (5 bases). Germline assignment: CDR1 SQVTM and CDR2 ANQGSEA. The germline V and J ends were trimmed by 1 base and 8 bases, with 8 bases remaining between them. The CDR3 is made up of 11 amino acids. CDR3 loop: CSVEVGPEAFF. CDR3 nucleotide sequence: TGCAGCGTTGAAGTGGGGCCAGAAGCTTTCTTT. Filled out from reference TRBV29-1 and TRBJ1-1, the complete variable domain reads SAVISQKPSRDICQRGTSLTIQCQVDSQVTMMFWYRQQPGQSLTLIATANQGSEATYESGFVIDKFPISRPNLTFSTLTVSNMSPEDSSIYLCSVEVGPEAFFGQGTRLTVV.

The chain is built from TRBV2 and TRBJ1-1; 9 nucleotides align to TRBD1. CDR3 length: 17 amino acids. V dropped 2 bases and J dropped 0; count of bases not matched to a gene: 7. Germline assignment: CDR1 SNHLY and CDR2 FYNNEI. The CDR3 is CASSEMGWTGVNTEAFF. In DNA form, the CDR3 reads TGTGCCAGCAGTGAAATGGGTTGGACAGGGGTGAACACTGAAGCTTTCTTT.

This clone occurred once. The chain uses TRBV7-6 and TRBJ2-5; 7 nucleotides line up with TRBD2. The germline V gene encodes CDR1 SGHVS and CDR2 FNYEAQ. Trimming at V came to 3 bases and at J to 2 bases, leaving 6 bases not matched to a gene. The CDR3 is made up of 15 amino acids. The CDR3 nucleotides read TGTGCCAGCAGCTTTCCGGCGGGACTACAAGAGACCCAGTACTTC. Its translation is CASSFPAGLQETQYF.

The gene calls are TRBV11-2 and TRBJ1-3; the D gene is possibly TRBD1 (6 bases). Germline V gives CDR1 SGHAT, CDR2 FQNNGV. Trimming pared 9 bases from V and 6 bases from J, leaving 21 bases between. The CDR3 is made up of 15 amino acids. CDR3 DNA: TGTGCCAGGTGCCTCTTACAGGGAAAGCTAAACACCATATATTTT. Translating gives CARCLLQGKLNTIYF. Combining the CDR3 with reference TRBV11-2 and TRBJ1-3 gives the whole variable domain EAGVAQSPRYKIIEKRQSVAFWCNPISGHATLYWYQQILGQGPKLLIQFQNNGVVDDSQLPKDRFSAERLKGVDSTLKIQPAKLEDSAVYLCARCLLQGKLNTIYFGEGSWLTVV.

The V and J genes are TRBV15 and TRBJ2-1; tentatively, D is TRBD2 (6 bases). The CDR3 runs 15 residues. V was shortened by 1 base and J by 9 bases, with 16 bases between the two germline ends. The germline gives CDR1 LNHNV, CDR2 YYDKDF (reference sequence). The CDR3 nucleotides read TGTGCCACCAGCAGAGCTCGCGGGACGCAGGGTGAGCAGTTCTTC. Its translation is CATSRARGTQGEQFF.

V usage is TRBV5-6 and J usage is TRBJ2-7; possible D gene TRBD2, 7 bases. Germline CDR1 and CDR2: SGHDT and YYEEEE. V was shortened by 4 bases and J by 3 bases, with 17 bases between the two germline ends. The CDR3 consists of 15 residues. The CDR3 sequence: CASSPRGAGYYEQYF. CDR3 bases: TGTGCCAGCAGCCCCCGGGGGGCAGGGTACTACGAGCAGTACTTC.

CDR3 sequence: CASSPAGGANYGYTF. CDR3 sequence (DNA): TGTGCCAGCAGCCCCGCCGGGGGGGCGAACTATGGCTACACCTTC. This chain joins TRBV14 and TRBJ1-2, with D tentatively TRBD1 (6 bases). Trimming left V 4 bases short and J 2 bases short, with 14 bases between. Germline CDR1 reads SGHDN; CDR2 reads FVKESK. This CDR3 contains 15 residues.

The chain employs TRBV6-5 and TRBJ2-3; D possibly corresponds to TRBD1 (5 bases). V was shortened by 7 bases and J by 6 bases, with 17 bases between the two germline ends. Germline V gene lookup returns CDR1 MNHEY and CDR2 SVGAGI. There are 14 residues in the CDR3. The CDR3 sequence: CASTPNQGWDTQYF. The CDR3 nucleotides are TGTGCCAGCACACCAAACCAGGGATGGGATACGCAGTATTTT.